This T cell receptor beta chain stems from a study of blood T cell repertoires in COVID-19. Study-level information: Whether acute or convalescent, the COVID-19 samples came from the United States, Italy and Spain. Sources were T cells, B-cell-depleted T cells, or PBMCs; the material itself was cDNA or gDNA.

Trimming took off 1 base at V and 1 base at J, with 4 bases between the two ends. The CDR3 is made up of 13 amino acids. This table comes from immunoSEQ multiplex PCR, and its TCRdb copy is limited to in-frame clones, with some not included. The table has about 250,000 clones, about 90% seen once. Material: peripheral blood. The rearrangement joins TRBV12-3 or TRBV12-4 to TRBJ1-1; no reliable D call. The TCR was taken from a woman in her sixties or seventies with COVID-19, enrolled during active disease. CDR3 amino acids: CASSLGRNTEAFF. DNA of the CDR3: TGTGCCAGCAGTTTAGGGAGGAACACTGAAGCTTTCTTT.